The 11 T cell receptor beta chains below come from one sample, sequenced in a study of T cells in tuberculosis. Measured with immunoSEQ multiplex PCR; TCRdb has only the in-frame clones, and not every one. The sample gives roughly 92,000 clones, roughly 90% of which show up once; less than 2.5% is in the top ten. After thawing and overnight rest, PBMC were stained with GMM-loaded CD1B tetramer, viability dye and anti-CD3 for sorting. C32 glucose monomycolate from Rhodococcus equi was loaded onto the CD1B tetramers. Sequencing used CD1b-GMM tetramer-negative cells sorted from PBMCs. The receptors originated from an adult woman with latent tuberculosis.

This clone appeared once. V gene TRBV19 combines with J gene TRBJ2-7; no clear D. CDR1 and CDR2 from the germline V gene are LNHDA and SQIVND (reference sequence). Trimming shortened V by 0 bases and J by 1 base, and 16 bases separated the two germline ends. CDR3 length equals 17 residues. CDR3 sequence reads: CASSIEAVCRESYEQYV. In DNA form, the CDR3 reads TGTGCCAGTAGTATAGAGGCGGTGTGCAGAGAGTCCTACGAGCAGTACGTC.

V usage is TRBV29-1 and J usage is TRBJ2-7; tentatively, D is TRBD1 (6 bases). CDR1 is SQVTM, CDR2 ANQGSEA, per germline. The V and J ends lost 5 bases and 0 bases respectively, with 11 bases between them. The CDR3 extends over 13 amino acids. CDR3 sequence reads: CSVLTGFSYEQYF. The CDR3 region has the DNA TGCAGCGTTCTCACAGGGTTCTCCTACGAGCAGTACTTC.

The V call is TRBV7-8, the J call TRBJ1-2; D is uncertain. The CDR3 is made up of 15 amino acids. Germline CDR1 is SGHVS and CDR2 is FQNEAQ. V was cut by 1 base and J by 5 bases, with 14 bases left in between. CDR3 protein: CASSLEQVPGYGYTF. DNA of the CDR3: TGTGCCAGCAGCTTAGAGCAGGTGCCGGGGTATGGCTACACCTTC. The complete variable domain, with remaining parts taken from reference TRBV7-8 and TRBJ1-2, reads GAGVSQSPRYKVAKRGQDVALRCDPISGHVSLFWYQQALGQGPEFLTYFQNEAQLDKSGLPSDRFFAERPEGSVSTLKIQRTQQEDSAVYLCASSLEQVPGYGYTFGSGTRLTVV.

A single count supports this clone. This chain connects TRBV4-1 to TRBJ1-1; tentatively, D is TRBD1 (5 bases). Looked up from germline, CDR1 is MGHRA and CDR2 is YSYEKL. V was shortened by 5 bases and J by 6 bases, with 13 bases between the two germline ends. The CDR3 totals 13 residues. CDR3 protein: CASSKSGGAEAFF. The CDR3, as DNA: TGCGCCAGCAGCAAAAGCGGGGGGGCTGAAGCTTTCTTT.

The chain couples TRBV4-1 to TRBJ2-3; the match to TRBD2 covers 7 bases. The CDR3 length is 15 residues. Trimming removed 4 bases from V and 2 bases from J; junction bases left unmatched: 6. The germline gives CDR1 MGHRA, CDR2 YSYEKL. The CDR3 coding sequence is TGCGCCAGCAGCCTCCTAGCGGCTTACACAGATACGCAGTATTTT. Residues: CASSLLAAYTDTQYF.

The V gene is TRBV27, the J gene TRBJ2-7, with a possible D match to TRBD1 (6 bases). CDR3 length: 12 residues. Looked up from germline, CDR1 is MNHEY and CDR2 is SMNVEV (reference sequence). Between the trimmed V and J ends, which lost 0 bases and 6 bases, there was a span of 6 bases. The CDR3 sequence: CASSLSGAEQYF. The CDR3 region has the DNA TGTGCCAGCAGTTTATCGGGGGCCGAGCAGTACTTC.

In DNA form, the CDR3 reads TGCGCCAGCACGCAGGGGAAAGTTGCAACTAATGAAAAACTGTTTTTT. Protein: CASTQGKVATNEKLFF. J is TRBJ1-4 and V is TRBV5-1, with a weak D call TRBD1 (6 bases). From germline, CDR1 is SGHRS and CDR2 YFSETQ. V gave up 6 bases and J gave up 0 bases, with 15 bases separating them. This CDR3 is 16 amino acids long. The full variable domain, its missing parts supplied by reference TRBV5-1 and TRBJ1-4, is KAGVTQTPRYLIKTRGQQVTLSCSPISGHRSVSWYQQTPGQGLQFLFEYFSETQRNKGNFPGRFSGRQFSNSRSEMNVSTLELGDSALYLCASTQGKVATNEKLFFGSGTQLSVL.

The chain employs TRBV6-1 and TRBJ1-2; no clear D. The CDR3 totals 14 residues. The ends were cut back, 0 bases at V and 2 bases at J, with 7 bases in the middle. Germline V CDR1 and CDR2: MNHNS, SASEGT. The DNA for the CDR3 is TGTGCCAGCAGTGAAGCAAGGAGGAACTATGGCTACACCTTC. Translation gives CASSEARRNYGYTF.

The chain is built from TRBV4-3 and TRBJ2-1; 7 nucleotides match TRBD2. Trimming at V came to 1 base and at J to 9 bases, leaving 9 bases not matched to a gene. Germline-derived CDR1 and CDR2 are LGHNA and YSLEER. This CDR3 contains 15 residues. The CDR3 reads CASSQGTSAGREQFF. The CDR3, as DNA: TGCGCCAGCAGCCAAGGGACTAGTGCTGGTCGTGAGCAGTTCTTC.

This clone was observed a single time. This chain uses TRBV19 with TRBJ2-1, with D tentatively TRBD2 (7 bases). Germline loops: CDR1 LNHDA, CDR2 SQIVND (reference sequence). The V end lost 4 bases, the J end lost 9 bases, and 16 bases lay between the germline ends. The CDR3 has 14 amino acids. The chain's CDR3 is CASSTGLGGIEQFF. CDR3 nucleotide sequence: TGTGCCAGTAGTACCGGACTAGGGGGAATTGAGCAGTTCTTC.

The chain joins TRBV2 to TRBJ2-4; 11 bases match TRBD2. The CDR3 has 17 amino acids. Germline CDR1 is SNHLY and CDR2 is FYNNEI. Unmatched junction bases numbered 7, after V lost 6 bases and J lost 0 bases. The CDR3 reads CASRSSGGPLAKNIQYF. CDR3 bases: TGTGCCAGCAGATCTAGCGGGGGGCCACTAGCCAAAAACATTCAGTACTTC.